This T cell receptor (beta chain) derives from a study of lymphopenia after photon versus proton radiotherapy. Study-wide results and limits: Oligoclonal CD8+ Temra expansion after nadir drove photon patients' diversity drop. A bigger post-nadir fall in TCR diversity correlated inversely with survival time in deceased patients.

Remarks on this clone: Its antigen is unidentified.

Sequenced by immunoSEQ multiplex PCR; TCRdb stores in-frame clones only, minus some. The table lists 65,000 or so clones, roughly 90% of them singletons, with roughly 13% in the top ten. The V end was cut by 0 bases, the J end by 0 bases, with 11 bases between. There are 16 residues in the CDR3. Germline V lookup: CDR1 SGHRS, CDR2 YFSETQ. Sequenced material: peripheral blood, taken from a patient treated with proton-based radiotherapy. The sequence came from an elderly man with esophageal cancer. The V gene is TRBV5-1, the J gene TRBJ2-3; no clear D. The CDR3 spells CASSLAVTTSTDTQYF. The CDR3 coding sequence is TGCGCCAGCAGCTTGGCCGTCACTACTAGCACAGATACGCAGTATTTT.